A selection of T cell receptor beta chains follows, all from one sample in a study of shared clonotypes between healthy human individuals. The assay was immunoSEQ multiplex PCR, and TCRdb's table has in-frame clones only and misses some. Of roughly 2.4 million clones in the sample, 90% to 96% were seen once. The specimen was naive CD4+ T cells sorted from blood. The source is a man aged 18 to 29 in good health. The CDR3 runs from the conserved cysteine through the conserved F or W. A D gene is named only where the DNA matches it firmly. Size is omitted from some rows. Given values are once, few, many or a class for expanded clones.

abundance: -; v_gene: TRBV9; d_gene: -; j_gene: TRBJ2-1; CDR3nt: TGTGCCAGCAGCGTAGGTCGGTGGGCAACCTACAATGAGCAGTTCTTC; CDR3aa: CASSVGRWATYNEQFF
abundance: -; v_gene: TRBV18; d_gene: -; j_gene: TRBJ2-3; CDR3nt: TGTGCCAGCTCCACAGCAGATACGCAGTATTTT; CDR3aa: CASSTADTQYF
abundance: -; v_gene: TRBV6-5; d_gene: -; j_gene: TRBJ1-4; CDR3nt: TGTGCCAGCAGTCCACGTGGCCCTAATGAAAAACTGTTTTTT; CDR3aa: CASSPRGPNEKLFF
abundance: -; v_gene: TRBV5-1; d_gene: TRBD1; j_gene: TRBJ1-4; CDR3nt: TGCGCCAGCAGCCTGGGACAGGGCAGGGAAAAACTGTTTTTT; CDR3aa: CASSLGQGREKLFF
abundance: -; v_gene: TRBV30; d_gene: -; j_gene: TRBJ2-5; CDR3nt: TGTGCCTGGAACAGCTACCAAGAGACCCAGTACTTC; CDR3aa: CAWNSYQETQYF
abundance: -; v_gene: TRBV2; d_gene: -; j_gene: TRBJ2-1; CDR3nt: TGTGCCAGCAGTGCACAGGGTCTTGCCGGGAATGAGCAGTTCTTC; CDR3aa: CASSAQGLAGNEQFF
abundance: -; v_gene: TRBV9; d_gene: -; j_gene: TRBJ1-2; CDR3nt: TGTGCCAGCAGCGTAGGCGACTCTAGCGGCTACACCTTC; CDR3aa: CASSVGDSSGYTF
abundance: -; v_gene: TRBV10-1; d_gene: TRBD1; j_gene: TRBJ2-1; CDR3nt: TGCGCCAGCAGCCGACAGGGATGGGGCAATGAGCAGTTCTTC; CDR3aa: CASSRQGWGNEQFF
abundance: once; v_gene: TRBV6-6; d_gene: -; j_gene: TRBJ1-5; CDR3nt: TGTGCCAGCAGTAGACCGACAGACGATCAGCCCCAGCATTTT; CDR3aa: CASSRPTDDQPQHF
abundance: -; v_gene: TRBV5-1; d_gene: TRBD2; j_gene: TRBJ2-1; CDR3nt: TGCGCCAGCAGCTTCGGCGCGGGGGGTTACAATGAGCAGTTCTTC; CDR3aa: CASSFGAGGYNEQFF
abundance: once; v_gene: TRBV7-9; d_gene: -; j_gene: TRBJ1-1; CDR3nt: TGTGCCAGCAGACCACACACCGATCTTGGAAACACTGAAGCTTTCTTT; CDR3aa: CASRPHTDLGNTEAFF
abundance: -; v_gene: TRBV28; d_gene: -; j_gene: TRBJ2-2; CDR3nt: TGTGCCAGCAGTAAAAACACCGGGGAGCTGTTTTTT; CDR3aa: CASSKNTGELFF
abundance: -; v_gene: TRBV7-2; d_gene: -; j_gene: TRBJ1-1; CDR3nt: TGTGCCAGCAGCTTCGGGATTGTTGTGGGCACTGAAGCTTTCTTT; CDR3aa: CASSFGIVVGTEAFF
abundance: few; v_gene: TRBV6-5; d_gene: -; j_gene: TRBJ1-5; CDR3nt: TGTGCCAGCAGGGAGGGTTATAGCAATCAGCCCCAGCATTTT; CDR3aa: CASREGYSNQPQHF
abundance: few; v_gene: TRBV19; d_gene: -; j_gene: TRBJ1-2; CDR3nt: TGTGCCAGTAGTTCTCGAGACACCCTTAACTATGGCTACACCTTC; CDR3aa: CASSSRDTLNYGYTF
abundance: -; v_gene: TRBV28; d_gene: TRBD2; j_gene: TRBJ2-3; CDR3nt: TGTGCCAGCAGTTTAAGGAGCGGGGGGCCCGGCACAGATACGCAGTATTTT; CDR3aa: CASSLRSGGPGTDTQYF
abundance: -; v_gene: TRBV5-1; d_gene: -; j_gene: TRBJ2-2; CDR3nt: TGCGCCAGCAGCTGGGACTTCTCAGGGACCGGGGAGCTGTTTTTT; CDR3aa: CASSWDFSGTGELFF
abundance: once; v_gene: TRBV4-1; d_gene: -; j_gene: TRBJ1-3; CDR3nt: TGCGCCAGCAGCCAAGATCAGGGATTTCGTAACACCATATATTTT; CDR3aa: CASSQDQGFRNTIYF
abundance: -; v_gene: TRBV29-1; d_gene: -; j_gene: TRBJ1-1; CDR3nt: TGCAGCGTTGTTACAGGGTTGGCAGCTTTCTTT; CDR3aa: CSVVTGLAAFF
abundance: -; v_gene: TRBV5-1; d_gene: TRBD2; j_gene: TRBJ2-7; CDR3nt: TGCGCCAGCAGCCCCGTAGCGGGATTCTCCTACGAGCAGTACTTC; CDR3aa: CASSPVAGFSYEQYF
abundance: -; v_gene: TRBV28; d_gene: -; j_gene: TRBJ1-2; CDR3nt: TGTGCCAGCAGTTTAGCCGTAACAGGGATGGGCGGCTACACCTTC; CDR3aa: CASSLAVTGMGGYTF
abundance: -; v_gene: TRBV25-1; d_gene: TRBD2; j_gene: TRBJ2-1; CDR3nt: TGTGCCAGCAGTGAGGGTGCGGGAGGCCCCCAGGGGCAGTTCTTC; CDR3aa: CASSEGAGGPQGQFF
abundance: once; v_gene: TRBV7-2; d_gene: -; j_gene: TRBJ2-5; CDR3nt: TGTGCCAGCAGCCCCATTGCGTTTGGAGAGACCCAGTACTTC; CDR3aa: CASSPIAFGETQYF
abundance: -; v_gene: TRBV10-3; d_gene: -; j_gene: TRBJ2-7; CDR3nt: TGTGCCATCAGTGAGTACCACTCAGGGGCCTACGAGCAGTACTTC; CDR3aa: CAISEYHSGAYEQYF
abundance: -; v_gene: TRBV13; d_gene: -; j_gene: TRBJ2-5; CDR3nt: TGTGCCAGCAGCTTAGGTTATGGGCAAGAGACCCAGTACTTC; CDR3aa: CASSLGYGQETQYF
abundance: -; v_gene: TRBV10-3; d_gene: -; j_gene: TRBJ1-2; CDR3nt: TGTGCCATCAGTGCGGACGGCAACTATGGCTACACCTTC; CDR3aa: CAISADGNYGYTF
abundance: -; v_gene: TRBV29-1; d_gene: -; j_gene: TRBJ2-1; CDR3nt: TGCAGCGTCCGGAAGGCAGGGGGGAGTGAGCAGTTCTTC; CDR3aa: CSVRKAGGSEQFF
abundance: -; v_gene: TRBV7-2; d_gene: -; j_gene: TRBJ2-1; CDR3nt: TGTGCCAGCAGAGTGTCATACAATGAGCAGTTCTTC; CDR3aa: CASRVSYNEQFF
abundance: -; v_gene: TRBV25-1; d_gene: TRBD1; j_gene: TRBJ1-2; CDR3nt: TGTGCCAGCAGTGGGATCGGGACAGGGTTACGGGGCTACACCTTC; CDR3aa: CASSGIGTGLRGYTF
abundance: -; v_gene: TRBV5-1; d_gene: TRBD1; j_gene: TRBJ2-7; CDR3nt: TGCGCCAGCGGACAGGGCGACAACGAGCAGTACTTC; CDR3aa: CASGQGDNEQYF
abundance: -; v_gene: TRBV27; d_gene: TRBD2; j_gene: TRBJ2-7; CDR3nt: TGTGCCAGCAGGGGTACAGCGGGGTACGAGCAGTACTTC; CDR3aa: CASRGTAGYEQYF
abundance: -; v_gene: TRBV28; d_gene: TRBD1; j_gene: TRBJ1-5; CDR3nt: TGTGCCAGCAGTCCGGACAGGCGTTACAATCAGCCCCAGCATTTT; CDR3aa: CASSPDRRYNQPQHF
abundance: -; v_gene: TRBV19; d_gene: TRBD1; j_gene: TRBJ1-4; CDR3nt: TGTGCCAGTAGTGCCTGGACAGGTCCTAATGAAAAACTGTTTTTT; CDR3aa: CASSAWTGPNEKLFF
abundance: once; v_gene: TRBV18; d_gene: -; j_gene: TRBJ2-7; CDR3nt: TGTGCCAGTGGCGCCCAGGGGTACGAGCAGTACTTC; CDR3aa: CASGAQGYEQYF
abundance: -; v_gene: TRBV6-5; d_gene: -; j_gene: TRBJ1-1; CDR3nt: TGTGCCAGCAGTTACTCACCCAGGGGGAACACTGAAGCTTTCTTT; CDR3aa: CASSYSPRGNTEAFF
abundance: once; v_gene: TRBV6-5; d_gene: TRBD1; j_gene: TRBJ1-2; CDR3nt: TGTGCCAGCAGTTTCCGACAGGGTGACTATGGCTACACCTTC; CDR3aa: CASSFRQGDYGYTF
abundance: few; v_gene: TRBV13; d_gene: TRBD1; j_gene: TRBJ1-1; CDR3nt: TGTGCCAGCAGCAAGGACAGGGGCACTGAAGCTTTCTTT; CDR3aa: CASSKDRGTEAFF
abundance: -; v_gene: TRBV7-2; d_gene: -; j_gene: TRBJ2-5; CDR3nt: TGTGCCAGCAGCTTAGTAGCTTCGGCTAGCGCACAAGAGACCCAGTACTTC; CDR3aa: CASSLVASASAQETQYF
abundance: once; v_gene: TRBV10-3; d_gene: TRBD1; j_gene: TRBJ1-1; CDR3nt: TGTGCCATCAGTGAGAGCCCCGGGACAGGTAGCACTGAAGCTTTCTTT; CDR3aa: CAISESPGTGSTEAFF
abundance: -; v_gene: TRBV5-1; d_gene: TRBD2; j_gene: TRBJ2-1; CDR3nt: TGCGCCAGCAGCTCAGCGGGGTACTCCTACAATGAGCAGTTCTTC; CDR3aa: CASSSAGYSYNEQFF
abundance: -; v_gene: TRBV5-1; d_gene: TRBD2; j_gene: TRBJ2-4; CDR3nt: TGCGCCAGCAGCCCTGGACTAGCGGGAGGGCCCCAAAACATTCAGTACTTC; CDR3aa: CASSPGLAGGPQNIQYF
abundance: -; v_gene: TRBV7-2; d_gene: -; j_gene: TRBJ2-1; CDR3nt: TGTGCTACGCGCCCCGCCGGATCCTACAATGAGCAGTTCTTC; CDR3aa: CATRPAGSYNEQFF
abundance: -; v_gene: TRBV2; d_gene: TRBD1; j_gene: TRBJ1-6; CDR3nt: TGTGCCAGCAGCGGACAGGGAAATTCACCCCTCCACTTT; CDR3aa: CASSGQGNSPLHF
abundance: -; v_gene: TRBV5-1; d_gene: TRBD2; j_gene: TRBJ2-1; CDR3nt: TGCGCCAGCAACACGGGGGGAGGCACTGAGCAGTTCTTC; CDR3aa: CASNTGGGTEQFF
abundance: -; v_gene: TRBV27; d_gene: -; j_gene: TRBJ2-7; CDR3nt: TGTGCCAGCAGTCCGGGACATGCTACCTACGAGCAGTACTTC; CDR3aa: CASSPGHATYEQYF
abundance: -; v_gene: TRBV19; d_gene: TRBD1; j_gene: TRBJ2-1; CDR3nt: TGTGCCAGTAGTCTGGACAGGGCTTATGAGCAGTTCTTC; CDR3aa: CASSLDRAYEQFF
abundance: -; v_gene: TRBV9; d_gene: -; j_gene: TRBJ1-1; CDR3nt: TGTGCCAGCAGCGTACAGGGCGAGGGCACTGAAGCTTTCTTT; CDR3aa: CASSVQGEGTEAFF
abundance: -; v_gene: TRBV23-1; d_gene: TRBD1; j_gene: TRBJ2-7; CDR3nt: TGCGCCAGCAGTCAACGGGACAGCTACGAGCAGTACTTC; CDR3aa: CASSQRDSYEQYF
abundance: -; v_gene: TRBV5-1; d_gene: -; j_gene: TRBJ2-1; CDR3nt: TGCGCCAGCAGCCTGGGACTCGACAATGAGCAGTTCTTC; CDR3aa: CASSLGLDNEQFF
abundance: -; v_gene: TRBV6-5; d_gene: -; j_gene: TRBJ2-5; CDR3nt: TGTGCCAGCAGTTACTCCTCCCCATCCCCTGTGGAGACCCAGTACTTC; CDR3aa: CASSYSSPSPVETQYF
abundance: -; v_gene: TRBV2; d_gene: -; j_gene: TRBJ2-1; CDR3nt: TGTGCCAGCAGTTACGACAGGTACAATGAGCAGTTCTTC; CDR3aa: CASSYDRYNEQFF
abundance: -; v_gene: TRBV5-1; d_gene: TRBD1; j_gene: TRBJ1-6; CDR3nt: TGCGCCAGCAGCATTGACAGGGTTTCACCCCTCCACTTT; CDR3aa: CASSIDRVSPLHF
abundance: -; v_gene: TRBV25-1; d_gene: TRBD1; j_gene: TRBJ2-1; CDR3nt: TGTGCCAGCAACAGGGGGACCCACAATGAGCAGTTCTTC; CDR3aa: CASNRGTHNEQFF
abundance: -; v_gene: TRBV7-8; d_gene: -; j_gene: TRBJ2-7; CDR3nt: TGTGCCAGCAGCTTATCGGGGAGCGAGCAGTACTTC; CDR3aa: CASSLSGSEQYF
abundance: -; v_gene: TRBV2; d_gene: -; j_gene: TRBJ1-5; CDR3nt: TGTGCCAGCATCAGGGACATAACACTTAATCAGCCCCAGCATTTT; CDR3aa: CASIRDITLNQPQHF